Shown below are 32 T cell receptor beta chains from a single sample sequenced in a study of cytomegalovirus exposure and HLA in healthy donors. Primers: 60 Vbeta forward and 13 Jbeta reverse. Using immunoSEQ multiplex PCR, the repertoire was profiled, and TCRdb retains in-frame clones only, with some absent. This table has about 180,000 clones, about 72% appearing once. Material: PBMCs. These receptors were collected from a human donor in good health.

This clone has only one observation. This chain connects TRBV2 to TRBJ2-2; 10 bases agree with TRBD2. Germline V gives CDR1 SNHLY, CDR2 FYNNEI. The J segment lost 6 bases and the V segment lost 2 bases, leaving 6 bases of the junction unmatched. This CDR3 is 16 amino acids long. Here the CDR3 reads CASSERAAGGAGELFF. The CDR3 nucleotides are TGTGCCAGCAGTGAACGGGCAGCGGGGGGGGCCGGGGAGCTGTTTTTT.

The chain employs TRBV10-3 and TRBJ1-6; 7 bases are a match to TRBD1. Germline assignment: CDR1 ENHRY and CDR2 SYGVKD. The trim removed 8 bases at V and 10 bases at J, leaving 11 bases unmatched. This CDR3 comprises 14 residues. The CDR3 loop reads CAIQFDREYSPLHF. DNA for the CDR3: TGTGCCATCCAATTCGACAGGGAGTACTCACCCCTCCACTTT.

This chain connects TRBV4-3 to TRBJ2-7; D unresolved. Trimming stripped 5 bases from V and 1 base from J, with 9 bases between. The CDR3 has 13 amino acids. Germline V lookup: CDR1 LGHNA, CDR2 YSLEER. CDR3: CASSRTVSYEQYF. CDR3 bases: TGCGCCAGCAGCAGAACAGTGTCCTACGAGCAGTACTTC.

This clone was observed once. This sequence joins TRBV27 and TRBJ1-5; tentative D call: TRBD1 (6 bases). Germline V CDR1 and CDR2: MNHEY, SMNVEV (reference sequence). The CDR3 is 14 amino acids. V shed 4 bases and J shed 6 bases, with 13 bases lying between them. This CDR3 reads CASSYAPRGQPQHF. The CDR3 DNA reads TGTGCCAGCAGTTACGCCCCCAGGGGTCAGCCCCAGCATTTT.

V is TRBV4-1 and J is TRBJ1-4; D perhaps matches TRBD1 (5 bases). The V end was cut by 5 bases, the J end by 8 bases, with 18 bases between. The CDR3 extends over 15 amino acids. CDR1 is MGHRA, CDR2 YSYEKL, per germline. This CDR3 is CASSIRGGDREKLFF. The CDR3 coding sequence is TGCGCCAGCAGCATAAGGGGTGGGGATCGGGAAAAACTGTTTTTT.

This clone appeared a single time. This chain uses TRBV18 with TRBJ2-5, with 7 bases lining up with TRBD1. This CDR3 comprises 15 residues. Germline lookup yields CDR1 KGHSH and CDR2 LQKENI. The V and J ends lost 3 bases and 5 bases, in that order; junction bases with no gene match: 9. The CDR3 coding sequence is TGTGCCAGCTCACCGCCCGACAGGGTGCGGGAGACCCAGTACTTC. This translates into CASSPPDRVRETQYF.

This chain uses TRBV12-5 with TRBJ2-7, with 8 bases matching TRBD1. The CDR3 runs 16 residues. Germline V CDR1 and CDR2: LGHNT, FRNRAP. The ends lost 6 bases at V and 0 bases at J; junction bases unmatched: 10. In DNA form, the CDR3 reads TGTGCTAGTGGGATAACCGGGACAGGAGTCTCCTACGAGCAGTACTTC. It codes for CASGITGTGVSYEQYF.

The chain couples TRBV19 to TRBJ2-1; 7 nucleotides agree with TRBD1. The germline CDR1 and CDR2 sequences are LNHDA and SQIVND (reference sequence). There are 15 residues in the CDR3. V was pared by 3 bases and J by 3 bases, with 5 bases of the junction left unmatched. CDR3 protein: CASSIGSGGYNEQFF. In nucleotides, the CDR3 is TGTGCCAGTAGTATCGGGTCAGGGGGCTACAATGAGCAGTTCTTC.

This chain links TRBV19 with TRBJ1-2, with TRBD1 matching 8 bases. The V segment lost 4 bases and the J segment 12 bases; nucleotides outside the gene matches: 13. This CDR3 comprises 14 residues. Germline V gene lookup returns CDR1 LNHDA and CDR2 SQIVND (reference sequence). CDR3 bases: TGTGCCAGTAGTAACACGGGACAGGCTCGTGATCACACCTTC. It specifies CASSNTGQARDHTF.

The V and J genes are TRBV7-3 and TRBJ2-1; D is perhaps TRBD1 (7 bases). The length of the CDR3 is 13 residues. Germline CDR1 SGHTA, CDR2 FQGTGA. The germline V and J ends were trimmed by 5 bases and 9 bases, with 14 bases remaining between them. The CDR3 sequence is CASSPRRDSEQFF. CDR3 nucleotide sequence: TGTGCCAGCAGCCCGCGGAGGGACAGTGAGCAGTTCTTC.

The V gene is TRBV5-1, the J gene TRBJ2-4; TRBD1 matches at 10 bases. V lost 3 bases to trimming and J lost 1 base; unmatched junction nucleotides: 7. The CDR3 totals 17 residues. CDR1 is SGHRS, CDR2 YFSETQ, per germline. The CDR3 region has the DNA TGCGCCAGCAGCTATGGGGGACAGGGGTTTGCCAAAAACATTCAGTACTTC. Its translation: CASSYGGQGFAKNIQYF.

CDR3 nucleotides: TGTGCCAGCAGCCCGCTTTATCCGGGCGGGAGCCAAGAGACCCAGTACTTC. Its protein product is CASSPLYPGGSQETQYF. V gene TRBV5-4 combines with J gene TRBJ2-5; TRBD2 matches 7 bases. This CDR3 has 17 residues. The germline V gene has CDR1 SGHNT and CDR2 YYREEE (reference sequence). V shed 4 bases, J shed 1 base, and the junction held 13 bases outside the gene matches. Combining the CDR3 with reference TRBV5-4 and TRBJ2-5 gives the whole variable domain ETGVTQSPTHLIKTRGQQVTLRCSSQSGHNTVSWYQQALGQGPQFIFQYYREEENGRGNFPPRFSGLQFPNYSSELNVNALELDDSALYLCASSPLYPGGSQETQYFGPGTRLLVL.

The chain uses TRBV15 and TRBJ1-2; the match to TRBD1 covers 7 bases. From germline, CDR1 is LNHNV and CDR2 YYDKDF (reference sequence). The CDR3 spans 14 residues. J was trimmed by 4 bases and V by 2 bases; bases with no gene match: 4. CDR3 residues: CATSRRGQVYGYTF. CDR3 nucleotides: TGTGCCACCAGCAGACGCGGACAGGTCTATGGCTACACCTTC.

The CDR3 region has the DNA TGTGCCAGCTCATTGGACAGGGATTATTATGGCTACACCTTC. This sequence encodes CASSLDRDYYGYTF. The J gene is TRBJ1-2, the V gene TRBV18, with TRBD1 matching 8 bases. Germline V gene data show CDR1 as KGHSH and CDR2 as LQKENI. This CDR3 region has 14 residues. Losses at the gene ends were 5 bases for V and 5 bases for J; bases not matched to a gene: 7.

The rearrangement joins TRBV5-1 to TRBJ2-5; tentative D call: TRBD1 (5 bases). The CDR3 extends over 15 amino acids. Trimming shortened V by 0 bases and J by 2 bases, and 11 bases separated the two germline ends. From germline, CDR1 is SGHRS and CDR2 YFSETQ. The CDR3 is CASSLGQGYQETQYF. The CDR3 DNA sequence: TGCGCCAGCAGCTTGGGGCAGGGCTATCAAGAGACCCAGTACTTC.

The V call is TRBV4-3, the J call TRBJ2-1; D perhaps matches TRBD1 (6 bases). Germline-derived CDR1 and CDR2 are LGHNA and YSLEER. This CDR3 comprises 15 residues. Trimming cost V 0 bases and J 7 bases, with 13 bases left between them. The CDR3 is CASSQDRDTANEQFF. The DNA for the CDR3 is TGCGCCAGCAGCCAAGACCGGGACACCGCTAATGAGCAGTTCTTC.

The chain is built from TRBV7-2 and TRBJ1-1; 8 nucleotides agree with TRBD1. Looked up from germline, CDR1 is SGHTA and CDR2 is FQGNSA. V was pared by 4 bases and J by 6 bases, with 7 bases of the junction left unmatched. The CDR3 runs 14 residues. The CDR3, as DNA: TGTGCCAGCAGCTCCTACCAGGGGGCTGCTGAAGCTTTCTTT. Translated, it gives CASSSYQGAAEAFF.

The genes are TRBV4-1 and TRBJ2-4; no clear D. V lost 4 bases and J lost 1, with 11 bases in between. The CDR3 has 15 residues. Germline-derived CDR1 and CDR2 are MGHRA and YSYEKL. The CDR3 region is CASSPPPGAKNIQYF. The CDR3, as DNA: TGCGCCAGCAGCCCTCCGCCCGGGGCCAAAAACATTCAGTACTTC.

J is TRBJ2-7 and V is TRBV7-6; perhaps TRBD1 as D (6 bases). Germline CDR1 and CDR2: SGHVS and FNYEAQ. Trimming cost V 1 base and J 7 bases, with 17 bases left between them. This CDR3 spans 15 amino acids. The CDR3 DNA is TGTGCCAGCAGCTTAGGAGCAGGGGTGGCTTGGGAGCAGTACTTC. It specifies CASSLGAGVAWEQYF.

The chain is built from TRBV2 and TRBJ1-1; perhaps TRBD1 as D (6 bases). The CDR3 has 14 residues. Between the trimmed V and J ends, which lost 6 bases and 1 base, there was a span of 12 bases. From germline, CDR1 is SNHLY and CDR2 FYNNEI. Here the CDR3 DNA reads TGTGCCAGCAGCGCCTTGGACAGGAACACTGAAGCTTTCTTT. This translates into CASSALDRNTEAFF.

This chain uses TRBV7-3 with TRBJ2-4; TRBD1 aligns across 7 bases. The CDR3 totals 16 residues. In germline, CDR1 is SGHTA, CDR2 FQGTGA. The ends lost 6 bases at V and 3 bases at J; junction bases unmatched: 11. The CDR3 sequence is CASRLKQSGGKNIQYF. DNA for the CDR3: TGTGCCAGCAGGCTTAAACAGTCAGGGGGCAAAAACATTCAGTACTTC.

The rearrangement uses TRBV6-1 and TRBJ2-7, with D perhaps TRBD1 (6 bases). The V gene lost 3 bases and the J gene lost 6 bases, with 9 bases spanning the gap. This CDR3 contains 12 residues. Germline V gene data show CDR1 as MNHNS and CDR2 as SASEGT. The CDR3 sequence: CASSDIGGEQYF. DNA for the CDR3: TGTGCCAGCAGTGATATAGGGGGCGAGCAGTACTTC.

The chain recombines TRBV7-3 with TRBJ1-1; 8 bases map to TRBD1. Germline loops: CDR1 SGHTA, CDR2 FQGTGA. This CDR3 has 15 residues. The J segment lost 5 bases and the V segment lost 0 bases, leaving 5 bases of the junction unmatched. As DNA, the CDR3 is TGTGCCAGCAGCTTAACGGCAGGGGGCTGGACTGAAGCTTTCTTT. This codes for CASSLTAGGWTEAFF.

V gene TRBV4-1 combines with J gene TRBJ1-2; D unresolved. V lost 1 base, J lost 0 bases, and 9 bases lay in between. The CDR3 contains 15 residues. Germline V CDR1 and CDR2: MGHRA, YSYEKL. CDR3 amino acids: CASSQVWEANYGYTF. The CDR3 DNA reads TGCGCCAGCAGCCAAGTCTGGGAGGCTAACTATGGCTACACCTTC.

The gene calls are TRBV4-1 and TRBJ2-1; 16 bases match TRBD2. From germline, CDR1 is MGHRA and CDR2 YSYEKL. V was pared by 0 bases and J by 7 bases, with 3 bases of the junction left unmatched. This CDR3 has 17 amino acids. CDR3 coding DNA: TGCGCCAGCAGCCAAGAGGGACTAGCGGGGGGGAGAAATGAGCAGTTCTTC. It yields the protein CASSQEGLAGGRNEQFF.

The V gene is TRBV19, the J gene TRBJ2-7; no reliable D call. Trimming removed 3 bases from V and 4 bases from J, with 4 bases in between. CDR1 and CDR2 (germline): LNHDA, SQIVND (reference sequence). CDR3 size: 11 residues. The CDR3 is CASSIGYEQYF. The CDR3 DNA follows: TGTGCCAGTAGTATCGGTTACGAGCAGTACTTC.

The genes are TRBV21-1 and TRBJ2-2; no DNA check was done on the table's D call, TRBD2. TRBV21-1 is a known pseudogene. The CDR3 sequence is 22 residues long. The CDR3 reads CASSKEGGGTSGGVPNTGELFF. Here the CDR3 DNA reads TGTGCCAGCAGCAAAGAGGGGGGTGGGACTAGCGGGGGGGTACCGAACACCGGGGAGCTGTTTTTT.

The rearrangement joins TRBV19 to TRBJ2-2; 8 nucleotides line up with TRBD2. The germline CDR1 and CDR2 sequences are LNHDA and SQIVND (reference sequence). The V gene end was trimmed by 3 bases and the J gene end by 7 bases; junction bases not matched to a gene: 13. CDR3 length: 17 residues. The CDR3 DNA follows: TGTGCCAGTAGTATCTGGGGGCGCGGGGGGCGGCACGGGGAGCTGTTTTTT. It is translated as CASSIWGRGGRHGELFF.

V gene TRBV5-6 combines with J gene TRBJ1-5, with 11 bases identical to TRBD1. This CDR3 region has 18 residues. The germline CDR1 and CDR2 sequences are SGHDT and YYEEEE. Trimming at V came to 0 bases and at J to 0 bases, leaving 5 bases not matched to a gene. The CDR3 loop is CASSLGTGGEYSNQPQHF. The CDR3 DNA reads TGTGCCAGCAGCTTGGGGACAGGGGGCGAGTATAGCAATCAGCCCCAGCATTTT.

This rearrangement joins TRBV13 to TRBJ2-7; 11 positions match TRBD2. J was trimmed by 2 bases and V by 4 bases; bases with no gene match: 4. Germline values: CDR1 PRHDT, CDR2 FYEKMQ (reference sequence). The CDR3 extends over 15 amino acids. In DNA, the CDR3 is TGTGCCAGCAGCTCCGGACTAGCGGGCGCCTACGAGCAGTACTTC. Protein: CASSSGLAGAYEQYF.

The chain uses TRBV7-2 and TRBJ2-5; TRBD1 matches 7 bases. The last part of the DNA fits TRBJ2-7 better; the J call may be wrong. The CDR3 loop spans 18 amino acids. From germline, CDR1 is SGHTA and CDR2 FQGNSA. The CDR3 here is CASSQTDRVGWNPYEQYF. The CDR3 nucleotides read TGTGCCAGCAGCCAGACCGACAGGGTGGGCTGGAACCCTTACGAGCAGTACTTC.

V and J are TRBV12-5 and TRBJ2-7, with a weak D call TRBD1 (5 bases). V lost 0 bases, J lost 6 bases, and 9 bases lay in between. CDR1 is LGHNT and CDR2 is FRNRAP in the germline V gene. This CDR3 comprises 13 residues. The CDR3 region is CASGLVPQGEQYF. The DNA for the CDR3 is TGTGCTAGTGGTTTGGTTCCCCAGGGCGAGCAGTACTTC.